This T cell receptor beta chain was identified during a study of blood T cell repertoires in COVID-19. Original analysis: Nucleated cell counts were estimated from reference gene primer amplification. Only in-frame clones appear in the TCRdb table, and some are missing; sequencing was by immunoSEQ multiplex PCR. That table is the source of V, J and clone size, and D and trimming were worked out from the DNA. Among just under 50,000 clones, 90% were seen once, and the ten largest hold approximately 4%. CDR1 is LGHDT and CDR2 is YNNKEL in the germline V gene (reference sequence). The ends were cut back, 4 bases at V and 4 bases at J, with 8 bases in the middle. The CDR3 has 13 residues.

The V call is TRBV3-1 (or the pseudogene TRBV3-2), the J call TRBJ1-5; D call uncertain. What was sequenced was peripheral blood. The clonotype originates from a human donor in a cohort sampled during active COVID-19. CDR3: CASSPTQNQPQHF. In nucleotides, the CDR3 is TGTGCCAGCAGCCCGACACAGAATCAGCCCCAGCATTTT.